This is a list of T cell receptor beta chains from one sample in a study of shared clonotypes between healthy human individuals. Only in-frame clones appear in the TCRdb table, and some are missing; sequencing was by immunoSEQ multiplex PCR. The profile shows more than 1,200,000 clones, just under 99% of them singletons. The sequenced sample consisted of naive CD4+ T cells sorted from blood. All receptors come from a man aged 25-45 years in good health. CDR3s include the opening cysteine and the closing phenylalanine or tryptophan. Each record gives: J gene, V gene, D gene, clone size, CDR3 protein, CDR3 DNA. A D gene is named only where the DNA matches it firmly. Clone size appears in some rows only: once, few, many, or a class for an expanded clone.

TRBJ2-1	TRBV6-5	.	.	CASSYFLF	TGTGCCAGCAGTTACTTTCTCTTC
TRBJ2-7	TRBV18	TRBD2	.	CASSSLGTAIAGGSYEQYF	TGTGCCAGCTCATCGCTAGGTACAGCCATAGCGGGAGGTTCCTACGAGCAGTACTTC
TRBJ1-5	TRBV19	.	.	CASSIGGANQPQHF	TGTGCCAGTAGTATCGGTGGTGCCAATCAGCCCCAGCATTTT
TRBJ1-5	TRBV15	.	.	CATSRGQSNQPQHF	TGTGCCACCAGCAGAGGACAGAGCAATCAGCCCCAGCATTTT
TRBJ2-7	TRBV6-5	TRBD2	.	CASSRLAGLYEQYF	TGTGCCAGCTCCCGACTAGCGGGACTCTACGAGCAGTACTTC
TRBJ2-2	TRBV2	TRBD1	.	CASRAPGQAMTGELFF	TGTGCCAGCAGAGCCCCGGGACAGGCAATGACCGGGGAGCTGTTTTTT
TRBJ2-5	TRBV18	TRBD1	.	CASSPRGGSQETQYF	TGTGCCAGCTCGCCCCGAGGGGGCTCCCAAGAGACCCAGTACTTC
TRBJ2-7	TRBV6-5	.	.	CASSYSTAGYEQYF	TGTGCCAGCAGTTACTCTACAGCAGGATACGAGCAGTACTTC
TRBJ2-7	TRBV5-1	.	.	CASSVLGAAFGRGDYEQYF	TGCGCCAGCAGCGTCCTCGGGGCAGCCTTTGGGCGGGGAGACTACGAGCAGTACTTC
TRBJ2-7	TRBV14	TRBD2	.	CASSPGLAGLYEQYF	TGTGCCAGCAGCCCGGGACTAGCGGGTCTCTACGAGCAGTACTTC
TRBJ2-4	TRBV5-8	.	.	CASSRGLAKNIQYF	TGTGCCAGCAGCAGGGGACTAGCCAAAAACATTCAGTACTTC
TRBJ2-7	TRBV11-2	.	.	CASSLDGGSWYEQYF	TGTGCCAGCAGCTTAGATGGCGGCAGCTGGTACGAGCAGTACTTC
TRBJ1-4	TRBV21-1	.	.	CASSLGLNEKLFF	TGTGCCAGCAGCCTTGGTCTAAATGAAAAACTGTTTTTT
TRBJ1-5	TRBV19	TRBD1	.	CASSATGGVGLYQPQHF	TGTGCCAGTAGTGCCACAGGGGGGGTTGGTCTTTATCAGCCCCAGCATTTT
TRBJ2-3	TRBV6-6	.	.	CASSRLDTQYF	TGTGCCAGCAGCCGTCTTGATACGCAGTATTTT
TRBJ2-5	TRBV5-1	TRBD2	.	CASSPGLALGEETQYF	TGCGCCAGCAGCCCAGGACTAGCCCTGGGGGAAGAGACCCAGTACTTC
TRBJ2-7	TRBV7-6	.	.	CASSLDQGYEQYF	TGTGCCAGCAGCTTAGATCAGGGCTACGAGCAGTACTTC
TRBJ2-1	TRBV6-5	.	.	CASSSVGGYEQFF	TGTGCCAGCAGTTCCGTCGGGGGATACGAGCAGTTCTTC
TRBJ1-1	TRBV28	.	.	CASSDNTEAFF	TGTGCCAGCAGTGATAACACTGAAGCTTTCTTT
TRBJ2-7	TRBV5-1	TRBD1	.	CASSWTGGHEQYF	TGCGCCAGCAGCTGGACAGGGGGGCACGAGCAGTACTTC
TRBJ1-2	TRBV6-5	TRBD1	.	CASRKTGNYGYTF	TGTGCCAGCAGAAAGACAGGGAACTATGGCTACACCTTC
TRBJ2-4	TRBV18	TRBD2	.	CASSPPQRLAGVKDIQYF	TGTGCCAGCTCCCCCCCGCAACGGCTAGCGGGAGTAAAGGACATTCAGTACTTC
TRBJ2-3	TRBV5-5	TRBD1	.	CASSLGQDTDTQYF	TGTGCCAGCAGCCTTGGACAGGATACAGATACGCAGTATTTT
TRBJ2-3	TRBV21-1	.	.	CASSKVGQISTDTQYF	TGTGCCAGCAGCAAAGTCGGGCAGATCTCCACAGATACGCAGTATTTT
TRBJ2-3	TRBV11-3	TRBD2	.	CASSPPGGDTQYF	TGTGCCAGCAGCCCCCCGGGGGGAGATACGCAGTATTTT
TRBJ2-3	TRBV5-4	TRBD2	.	CASSLLRGSGNKADTQYF	TGTGCCAGCAGCTTGTTAAGAGGGAGCGGGAATAAGGCAGATACGCAGTATTTT
TRBJ2-2	TRBV6-5	.	.	CASSYWQAEELFF	TGTGCCAGCAGTTACTGGCAAGCGGAGGAGCTGTTTTTT
TRBJ1-5	TRBV5-4	.	.	CASSLVPGDQPQHF	TGTGCCAGCAGCTTGGTACCAGGGGATCAGCCCCAGCATTTT
TRBJ1-5	TRBV6-1	TRBD1	.	CATTGGGGKNQPQHF	TGTGCCACCACTGGGGGAGGGGGCAAGAATCAGCCCCAGCATTTT
TRBJ2-3	TRBV29-1	.	.	CSTGHRTDTQYF	TGCAGCACGGGACATCGAACAGATACGCAGTATTTT
TRBJ2-1	TRBV30	TRBD2	.	CAWSYGLADEQFF	TGTGCCTGGAGTTACGGACTAGCGGATGAGCAGTTCTTC
TRBJ2-3	TRBV5-6	.	.	CASSFARDYPSTDTQYF	TGTGCCAGCAGCTTCGCCAGGGATTATCCTAGCACAGATACGCAGTATTTT
TRBJ2-1	TRBV2	TRBD2	.	CASRGTRNEQFF	TGTGCCAGCAGAGGGACTAGGAATGAGCAGTTCTTC
TRBJ1-1	TRBV6-5	TRBD1	.	CASRKTGGRTEAFF	TGTGCCAGCAGAAAGACAGGGGGGCGGACTGAAGCTTTCTTT
TRBJ2-1	TRBV20-1	.	once	CSAERLEVQFF	TGCAGTGCTGAGAGACTAGAAGTGCAGTTCTTC
TRBJ2-7	TRBV6-5	TRBD1	.	CASSFRQGGAEQYF	TGTGCCAGCAGTTTCCGACAGGGGGGGGCCGAGCAGTACTTC
TRBJ1-1	TRBV7-7	.	.	CASSLAQNTEAFF	TGTGCCAGCAGCTTAGCGCAGAACACTGAAGCTTTCTTT
TRBJ2-7	TRBV7-9	.	.	CASSTRLDEQYF	TGTGCCAGCAGCACCCGACTTGACGAGCAGTACTTC
TRBJ2-1	TRBV28	.	once	CASRRRYNEQFF	TGTGCCAGCAGACGTCGGTACAATGAGCAGTTCTTC
TRBJ2-7	TRBV28	.	.	CASSFVGGSYEQYF	TGTGCCAGCAGTTTCGTGGGAGGTTCTTACGAGCAGTACTTC
TRBJ2-2	TRBV28	TRBD2	.	CASSASGRSHTGELFF	TGTGCCAGCAGTGCTAGCGGGAGGTCGCACACCGGGGAGCTGTTTTTT
TRBJ2-5	TRBV18	TRBD1	.	CASSPGGQGQETQYF	TGTGCCAGCTCACCAGGGGGACAGGGGCAAGAGACCCAGTACTTC
TRBJ2-7	TRBV29-1	TRBD2	.	CSVRGGYEQYF	TGCAGCGTACGGGGGGGGTACGAGCAGTACTTC
TRBJ2-5	TRBV9	.	.	CASSVDSGQETQYF	TGTGCCAGCAGCGTAGATTCGGGGCAAGAGACCCAGTACTTC